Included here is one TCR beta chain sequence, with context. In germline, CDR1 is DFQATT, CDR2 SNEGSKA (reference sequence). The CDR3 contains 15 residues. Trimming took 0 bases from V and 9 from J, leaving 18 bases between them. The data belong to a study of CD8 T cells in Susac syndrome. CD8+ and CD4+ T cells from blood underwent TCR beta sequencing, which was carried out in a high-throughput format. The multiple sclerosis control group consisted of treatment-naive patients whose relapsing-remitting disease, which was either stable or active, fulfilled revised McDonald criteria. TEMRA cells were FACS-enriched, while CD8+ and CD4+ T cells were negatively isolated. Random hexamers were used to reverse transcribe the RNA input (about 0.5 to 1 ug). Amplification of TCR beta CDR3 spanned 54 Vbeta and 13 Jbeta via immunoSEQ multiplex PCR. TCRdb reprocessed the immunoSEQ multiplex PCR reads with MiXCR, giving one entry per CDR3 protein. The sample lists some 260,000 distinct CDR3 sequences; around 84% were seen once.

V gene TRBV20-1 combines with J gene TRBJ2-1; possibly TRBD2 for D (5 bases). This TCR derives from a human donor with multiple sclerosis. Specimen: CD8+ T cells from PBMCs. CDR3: CSARDTQLEDGEQFF. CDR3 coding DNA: TGCAGTGCTAGAGATACCCAGCTGGAGGACGGTGAGCAGTTCTTC.